Below, one T cell receptor beta chain is given with its context. Its target is unknown. A much larger clone lies one base from this, so it may be a read error. TCRdb itself ran the reads through MiXCR, one entry per CDR3 protein. The data contain 800,000 to 950,000 distinct CDR3 sequences, 32% of them singletons. The data were obtained in a study of T cell repertoires in cytomegalovirus infection. Overall study results and limits: Across the ex vivo response, the dominant clonotypes were HLA-C-restricted CMV-specific TCR beta clonotypes.

The CDR3 contains 16 residues. Trimming took off 0 bases at V and 2 bases at J, with 11 bases between the two ends. Germline CDR1 SEHNR, CDR2 FQNEAQ (reference sequence). The sample consisted of cultured CD8+ T cells from PBMCs, taken from culture after CMV antigen stimulation. The TCR was taken from a human donor in good health (CMV status not recorded). Some clones in this sample may be carry-over from other donors' samples. This chain connects TRBV7-9 to TRBJ2-1; TRBD2 might be the D (6 bases). DNA for the CDR3: TGTGCCAGCAGCTTAGCGTTGGGGGGTACCTACAATGAGCAGTTCTTC. Translating it yields CASSLALGGTYNEQFF.